This T cell receptor (beta chain) emerged from a study of blood T cells in healthy people across ages. The table lists this clonotype with a few counts. Using a J-beta primer mix together with a sample-barcoded 5' primer, a second PCR was run for roughly 6 to 12 cycles. TCRdb reanalysed the 5' RACE reads using MiXCR and keeps one entry per CDR3 protein. This sample has some 1.5 million distinct CDR3 sequences, with less than 45% found just once. This TCR was sampled from a woman under 30 in good health. Sequencing was done on a sample of blood.

The CDR3 DNA sequence: TGCAGTGCCGCGGGCCTTGCCCAGGATACGCAGTATTTT. It encodes CSAAGLAQDTQYF. This chain connects TRBV20-1 to TRBJ2-3; possible D gene TRBD2, 5 bases. The CDR3 loop spans 13 amino acids. The germline V and J ends were trimmed by 6 bases and 6 bases, with 16 bases remaining between them. Germline V CDR1 and CDR2: DFQATT, SNEGSKA (reference sequence).